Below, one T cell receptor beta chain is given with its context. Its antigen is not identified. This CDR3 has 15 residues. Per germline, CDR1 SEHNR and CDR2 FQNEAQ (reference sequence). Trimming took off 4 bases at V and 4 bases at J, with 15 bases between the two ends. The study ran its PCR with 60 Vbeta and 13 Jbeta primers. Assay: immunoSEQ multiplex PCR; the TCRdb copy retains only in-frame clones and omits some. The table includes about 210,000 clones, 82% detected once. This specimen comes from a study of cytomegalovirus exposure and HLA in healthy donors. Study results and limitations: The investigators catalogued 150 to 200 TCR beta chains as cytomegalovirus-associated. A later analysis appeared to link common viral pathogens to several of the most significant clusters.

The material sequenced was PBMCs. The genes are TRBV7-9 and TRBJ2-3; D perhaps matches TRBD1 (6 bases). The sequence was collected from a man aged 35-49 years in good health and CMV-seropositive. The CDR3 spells CASSSLGQGPDTQYF. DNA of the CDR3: TGTGCCAGCAGCTCATTAGGCCAGGGGCCAGATACGCAGTATTTT. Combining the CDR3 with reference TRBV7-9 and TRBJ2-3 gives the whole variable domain DTGVSQNPRHKITKRGQNVTFRCDPISEHNRLYWYRQTLGQGPEFLTYFQNEAQLEKSRLLSDRFSAERPKGSFSTLEIQRTEQGDSAMYLCASSSLGQGPDTQYFGPGTRLTVL.